Sequencing of this T cell receptor beta chain was carried out in a study of brain metastases from non-small cell lung cancer. The study's findings and limits: Paired brain metastases and primary tumors largely shared TCR repertoires.

A note on this clone: The antigen remains undetermined. One end of the junction is discordant with germline, which a read error may explain.

The length of the CDR3 is 15 residues. Germline lookup yields CDR1 MDHEN and CDR2 SYDVKM. Only in-frame clones appear in the TCRdb table, and some are missing; sequencing was by immunoSEQ multiplex PCR. The table lists 2,500 or so clones, about 79% of them singletons. The chain has TRBV28 and TRBJ1-1; tentatively, D is TRBD1 (6 bases). Source material: primary lung tumor tissue. The TCR comes from a donor at least 40 years old with non-small cell lung cancer. In DNA, the CDR3 is TGTGCCAGCAGTTCTTGGGGGCGGGGATTACCTGAAGTTTTCTTT. Amino acids: CASSSWGRGLPEVFF.